The 4 T cell receptor beta chains below all came from one sample that was sequenced in a study of T cells after yellow fever vaccination. TCRdb redid the calling of the 5' RACE reads with MiXCR, one entry per CDR3 protein. The sample has around 140,000 distinct CDR3 sequences; roughly 6.7% are singletons. The input for sequencing was CD4+ T cells sorted from PBMCs, taken 10 days after the yellow fever booster vaccination. Every receptor here comes from a man aged 25 to 45 who received the YFV17D yellow fever vaccine.

This clonotype was recorded at least ten times. The rearrangement links TRBV7-8 to TRBJ2-1; maybe TRBD2 (5 bases). V lost 8 bases, J lost 0 bases, and 23 bases lay in between. Germline V gene sequence: CDR1 SGHVS, CDR2 FQNEAQ. CDR3 size: 18 residues. In DNA, the CDR3 is TGTGCCAGCTTTGGAGCCGAGGGCCCTTTTAGCTCCTACAATGAGCAGTTCTTC. Residues: CASFGAEGPFSSYNEQFF.

This clonotype occurred many times. The V and J genes are TRBV5-4 and TRBJ2-7, with 13 bases fitting TRBD2. The CDR3 extends over 14 amino acids. CDR1 SGHNT and CDR2 YYREEE come from the germline V gene (reference sequence). The V gene end was trimmed by 0 bases and the J gene end by 12 bases; junction bases not matched to a gene: 6. CDR3 loop: CASSLEGLAGALYF. The DNA of the CDR3 is TGTGCCAGCAGCTTGGAAGGACTAGCGGGAGCACTGTACTTC. The full variable domain, in which reference TRBV5-4 and TRBJ2-7 provide the parts outside the CDR3, is ETGVTQSPTHLIKTRGQQVTLRCSSQSGHNTVSWYQQALGQGPQFIFQYYREEENGRGNFPPRFSGLQFPNYSSELNVNALELDDSALYLCASSLEGLAGALYFGPGTRLTVT.

The CDR3 reads CASSYGDRDQETQYF. CDR3 coding DNA: TGTGCCAGCAGTTATGGAGACAGGGACCAAGAGACCCAGTACTTC. The chain combines TRBV6-2 or TRBV6-3 with TRBJ2-5; 7 nucleotides agree with TRBD1. Losses at the gene ends were 3 bases for V and 0 bases for J; bases not matched to a gene: 4. Germline V CDR1 and CDR2: MNHEY, SVGEGT. The CDR3 loop spans 15 amino acids.

This clonotype was observed at least ten times. The gene calls are TRBV12-3 or TRBV12-4 and TRBJ2-1, with 9 bases that match TRBD2. The CDR3 has 15 residues. V gave up 5 bases and J gave up 9 bases; unmatched junction bases: 11. The CDR3 spells CASSEVAGVLIEQFF. For the CDR3, the DNA is TGTGCCAGCAGTGAGGTAGCGGGAGTCTTGATTGAGCAGTTCTTC.